A selection of T cell receptor beta chains follows, all from one sample in a study of radiotherapy plus CTLA-4 blockade in lung cancer. Sequencing was performed with immunoSEQ multiplex PCR; in TCRdb, only in-frame clones are kept and a portion is missing. The profile shows approximately 40,000 clones, around 86% of them singletons. The sequenced sample was peripheral blood, obtained from a patient treated with radiotherapy plus ipilimumab. The receptor set was obtained from a human donor with non-small cell lung cancer whose response to radiotherapy plus ipilimumab could not be evaluated. CDR3s include the opening cysteine and the closing phenylalanine or tryptophan. Each record gives: CDR3 DNA, CDR3 protein, clone size, D gene, J gene, V gene, CDR3 length. A D gene is named only where the DNA matches it firmly. Clone size is stated in some rows and not others, as once, few, many or a class when expanded.

CDR3 DNA: TGTGCCAGCTCCCGGGGAGAGGAGCAGTTCTTC
CDR3 protein: CASSRGEEQFF
clone size: few
D gene: NA
J gene: TRBJ2-1
V gene: TRBV18
CDR3 length: 11

CDR3 DNA: TGCGAGGGTAGCTACGAGCAGTACTTC
CDR3 protein: CEGSYEQYF
clone size: NA
D gene: NA
J gene: TRBJ2-7
V gene: TRBV5-4
CDR3 length: 9

CDR3 DNA: TGTGCCAGCAGCTCCTATGAGGGCACTGAAGCTTTCTTT
CDR3 protein: CASSSYEGTEAFF
clone size: NA
D gene: NA
J gene: TRBJ1-1
V gene: TRBV7-9
CDR3 length: 13

CDR3 DNA: TGTGCCAGCAGTACTTGGACAGGAGGGGACACTGAAGCTTTCTTT
CDR3 protein: CASSTWTGGDTEAFF
clone size: NA
D gene: TRBD1
J gene: TRBJ1-1
V gene: TRBV28
CDR3 length: 15

CDR3 DNA: TGTGCCAGTAGTAACTTGTTCAATGAGCAGTTCTTC
CDR3 protein: CASSNLFNEQFF
clone size: NA
D gene: NA
J gene: TRBJ2-1
V gene: TRBV19
CDR3 length: 12

CDR3 DNA: TGTGCCAGCAGCCTCAAGGGGCTAGGAGTCCCTGAGCAGTTCTTC
CDR3 protein: CASSLKGLGVPEQFF
clone size: NA
D gene: NA
J gene: TRBJ2-1
V gene: TRBV14
CDR3 length: 15

CDR3 DNA: TGCGCCAGCAGCTTTATGGTAGGGGCTGAAGCTTTCTTT
CDR3 protein: CASSFMVGAEAFF
clone size: few
D gene: NA
J gene: TRBJ1-1
V gene: TRBV5-1
CDR3 length: 13

CDR3 DNA: TGTGCCAGCAGTTACGGGCGGGACAGCTACGAGCAGTACTTC
CDR3 protein: CASSYGRDSYEQYF
clone size: NA
D gene: NA
J gene: TRBJ2-7
V gene: TRBV6-5
CDR3 length: 14

CDR3 DNA: TGTGCCAGTAGTACATGGACAGATTCCTACGAGCAGTACTTC
CDR3 protein: CASSTWTDSYEQYF
clone size: NA
D gene: NA
J gene: TRBJ2-7
V gene: TRBV19
CDR3 length: 14

CDR3 DNA: TGCGCCAGCAGTCTCCCTTCCGGGACTAGCGGGAGGGACCCTAGCTCCTACGAGCAGTACTTC
CDR3 protein: CASSLPSGTSGRDPSSYEQYF
clone size: NA
D gene: TRBD2
J gene: TRBJ2-7
V gene: TRBV10-1
CDR3 length: 21

CDR3 DNA: TGTGCCAGCAGCTTGGGGGCGGGGGCGTACTATGGCTACACCTTC
CDR3 protein: CASSLGAGAYYGYTF
clone size: NA
D gene: NA
J gene: TRBJ1-2
V gene: TRBV5-6
CDR3 length: 15

CDR3 DNA: TGTGCCAGCAGCTCACCGGGACAGATGAACACTGAAGCTTTCTTT
CDR3 protein: CASSSPGQMNTEAFF
clone size: NA
D gene: TRBD1
J gene: TRBJ1-1
V gene: TRBV5-4
CDR3 length: 15

CDR3 DNA: TGTGCCACCAGCCCTGACAGGGGGCTAGATACGCAGTATTTT
CDR3 protein: CATSPDRGLDTQYF
clone size: NA
D gene: TRBD1
J gene: TRBJ2-3
V gene: TRBV15
CDR3 length: 14

CDR3 DNA: TGTGCCAGCTCACCCGGGACAGGGCGAGGCCCCAACAATGAGCAGTTCTTC
CDR3 protein: CASSPGTGRGPNNEQFF
clone size: NA
D gene: TRBD1
J gene: TRBJ2-1
V gene: TRBV18
CDR3 length: 17

CDR3 DNA: TGTGCCACCAGCAGGGGGAGGCCGATCCAAGCGACGGACATTCAGTACTTC
CDR3 protein: CATSRGRPIQATDIQYF
clone size: NA
D gene: NA
J gene: TRBJ2-4
V gene: TRBV15
CDR3 length: 17

CDR3 DNA: TGTGCCAGCAGCCCCAGCTCTTTGGCGGGAGGAGGTGAGCAGTTCTTC
CDR3 protein: CASSPSSLAGGGEQFF
clone size: NA
D gene: TRBD2
J gene: TRBJ2-1
V gene: TRBV27
CDR3 length: 16

CDR3 DNA: TGTGCCAGCTCACCGTCAGGGTCCATTGGAAACACCATATATTTT
CDR3 protein: CASSPSGSIGNTIYF
clone size: NA
D gene: NA
J gene: TRBJ1-3
V gene: TRBV18
CDR3 length: 15

CDR3 DNA: TGTGCCAGCTCACTGACAGGGTCAGGCACTGAAGCTTTCTTT
CDR3 protein: CASSLTGSGTEAFF
clone size: NA
D gene: TRBD1
J gene: TRBJ1-1
V gene: TRBV18
CDR3 length: 14

CDR3 DNA: TGTGCCAGCACCCGAGAGGGGACTACCATAAACAATGAGCAGTTCTTC
CDR3 protein: CASTREGTTINNEQFF
clone size: NA
D gene: TRBD2
J gene: TRBJ2-1
V gene: TRBV5-4
CDR3 length: 16

CDR3 DNA: TGTGCCAGCAGCACATGGGACAGGGGGACTAATGAAAAACTGTTTTTT
CDR3 protein: CASSTWDRGTNEKLFF
clone size: NA
D gene: TRBD1
J gene: TRBJ1-4
V gene: TRBV7-9
CDR3 length: 16

CDR3 DNA: TGTGCCAGCACCAGCCGGGAGGTCGGGGCCAACGTCCTGACTTTC
CDR3 protein: CASTSREVGANVLTF
clone size: NA
D gene: TRBD2
J gene: TRBJ2-6
V gene: TRBV6-1
CDR3 length: 15

CDR3 DNA: TGTGCCAGCAGTGATTCGCGCTATGGCTACACCTTC
CDR3 protein: CASSDSRYGYTF
clone size: NA
D gene: NA
J gene: TRBJ1-2
V gene: TRBV6-1
CDR3 length: 12

CDR3 DNA: TGTGCCAGCTCAGGACTAGCGGCCTCCTACAATGAGCAGTTCTTC
CDR3 protein: CASSGLAASYNEQFF
clone size: NA
D gene: TRBD2
J gene: TRBJ2-1
V gene: TRBV18
CDR3 length: 15

CDR3 DNA: TGTGCCAGCGAACTTTACGGGACAACTAATTCACCCCTCCACTTT
CDR3 protein: CASELYGTTNSPLHF
clone size: NA
D gene: NA
J gene: TRBJ1-6
V gene: TRBV5-5
CDR3 length: 15

CDR3 DNA: TGTGCCAGCAGCCTGGGCGGGCAGTCTACCTACGAGCAGTACTTC
CDR3 protein: CASSLGGQSTYEQYF
clone size: NA
D gene: NA
J gene: TRBJ2-7
V gene: TRBV5-4
CDR3 length: 15

CDR3 DNA: TGTGCCAGCAGCTTCAGTAGCGGGAACACAGATACGCAGTATTTT
CDR3 protein: CASSFSSGNTDTQYF
clone size: NA
D gene: TRBD2
J gene: TRBJ2-3
V gene: TRBV13
CDR3 length: 15

CDR3 DNA: TGTGCCAGCAGTAACGAGGCAGGGTCTCATCCCCTCCACTTT
CDR3 protein: CASSNEAGSHPLHF
clone size: NA
D gene: NA
J gene: TRBJ1-6
V gene: TRBV28
CDR3 length: 14

CDR3 DNA: TGTGCCAGCAGCCCGAGCGGGAGGGACACAGATACGCAGTATTTT
CDR3 protein: CASSPSGRDTDTQYF
clone size: NA
D gene: TRBD2
J gene: TRBJ2-3
V gene: TRBV5-4
CDR3 length: 15

CDR3 DNA: TGTGCCAGCAGCTTAGATACAGTTAACTATGGCTACACCTTC
CDR3 protein: CASSLDTVNYGYTF
clone size: NA
D gene: NA
J gene: TRBJ1-2
V gene: TRBV7-9
CDR3 length: 14